This TCR beta chain was observed in a study of blood T cell repertoires in COVID-19. Study summary: From T cells, B-cell-depleted T cells, or PBMCs came the material, which was cDNA or gDNA.

There are 16 residues in the CDR3. V was shortened by 1 base and J by 6 bases, with 16 bases between the two germline ends. Per germline, CDR1 LNHDA and CDR2 SQIVND (reference sequence). Sequenced by immunoSEQ multiplex PCR; TCRdb stores in-frame clones only, minus some. Of 77,000 or so clones listed, 75% to 85% are singletons. This chain uses TRBV19 with TRBJ2-1; D perhaps matches TRBD2 (5 bases). The clonotype originates from an older woman with acute or convalescent COVID-19. Sequenced material: peripheral blood. CDR3 sequence reads: CASSIGGSLSLNEQFF. The CDR3, as DNA: TGTGCCAGTAGTATAGGTGGGAGTTTATCCCTCAATGAGCAGTTCTTC.